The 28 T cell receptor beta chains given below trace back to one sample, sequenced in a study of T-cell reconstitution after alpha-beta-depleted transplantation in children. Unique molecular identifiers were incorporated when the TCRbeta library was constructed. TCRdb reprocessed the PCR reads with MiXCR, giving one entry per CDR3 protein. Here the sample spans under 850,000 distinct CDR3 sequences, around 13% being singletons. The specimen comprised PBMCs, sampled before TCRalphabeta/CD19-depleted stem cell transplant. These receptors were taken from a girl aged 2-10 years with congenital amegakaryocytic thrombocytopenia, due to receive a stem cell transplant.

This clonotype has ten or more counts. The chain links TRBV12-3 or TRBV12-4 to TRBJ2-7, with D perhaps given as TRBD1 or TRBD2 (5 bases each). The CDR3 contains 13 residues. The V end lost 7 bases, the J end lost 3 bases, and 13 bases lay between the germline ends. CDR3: CASTGTTNYEQYF. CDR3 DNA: TGTGCCAGCACCGGGACCACAAACTACGAGCAGTACTTC.

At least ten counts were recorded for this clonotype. As DNA, the CDR3 is TGTGCCAGCAGTTCAGAACCGGGAGGGGGATTGTACGAGCAGTACTTC. Encoded protein: CASSSEPGGGLYEQYF. The chain is built from TRBV6-5 and TRBJ2-7; TRBD2 matches at 8 bases. The CDR3 has 16 residues. The germline gives CDR1 MNHEY, CDR2 SVGAGI. V was clipped by 4 bases and J by 4 bases; unmatched bases: 12.

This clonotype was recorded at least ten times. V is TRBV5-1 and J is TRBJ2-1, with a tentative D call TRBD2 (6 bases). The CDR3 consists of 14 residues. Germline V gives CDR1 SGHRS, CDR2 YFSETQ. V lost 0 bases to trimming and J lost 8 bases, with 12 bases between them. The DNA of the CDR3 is TGCGCCAGCAGCTTGGCTGCGGGATCCGATGAGCAGTTCTTC. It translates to CASSLAAGSDEQFF.

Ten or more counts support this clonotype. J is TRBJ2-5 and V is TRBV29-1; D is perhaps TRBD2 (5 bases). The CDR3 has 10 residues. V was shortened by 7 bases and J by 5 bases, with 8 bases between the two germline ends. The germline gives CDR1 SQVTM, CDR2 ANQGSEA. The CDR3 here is CSAGSETQYF. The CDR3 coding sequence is TGCAGCGCGGGGTCTGAGACCCAGTACTTC. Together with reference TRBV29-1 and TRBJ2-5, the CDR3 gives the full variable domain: SAVISQKPSRDICQRGTSLTIQCQVDSQVTMMFWYRQQPGQSLTLIATANQGSEATYESGFVIDKFPISRPNLTFSTLTVSNMSPEDSSIYLCSAGSETQYFGPGTRLLVL.

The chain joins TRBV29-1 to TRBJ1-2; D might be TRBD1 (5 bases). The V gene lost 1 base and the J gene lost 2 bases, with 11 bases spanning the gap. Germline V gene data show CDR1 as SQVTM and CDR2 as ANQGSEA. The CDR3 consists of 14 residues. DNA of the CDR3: TGCAGCGTTGAAGGGGGCATGGAGAACTATGGCTACACCTTC. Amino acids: CSVEGGMENYGYTF.

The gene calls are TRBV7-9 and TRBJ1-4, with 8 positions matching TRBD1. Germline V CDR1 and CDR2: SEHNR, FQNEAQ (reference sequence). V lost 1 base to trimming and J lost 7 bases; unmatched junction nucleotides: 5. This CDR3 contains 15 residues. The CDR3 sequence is CASSLGTGWSEKLFF. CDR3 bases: TGTGCCAGCAGCTTAGGGACAGGGTGGAGTGAAAAACTGTTTTTT.

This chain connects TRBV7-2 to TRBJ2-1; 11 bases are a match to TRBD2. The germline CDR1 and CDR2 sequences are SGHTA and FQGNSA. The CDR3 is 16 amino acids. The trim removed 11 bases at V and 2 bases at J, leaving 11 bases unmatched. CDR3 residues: CAGLAGAPTPYNEQFF. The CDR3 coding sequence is TGTGCCGGACTAGCGGGTGCCCCAACGCCCTACAATGAGCAGTTCTTC. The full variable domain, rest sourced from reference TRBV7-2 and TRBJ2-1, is GAGVSQSPSNKVTEKGKDVELRCDPISGHTALYWYRQSLGQGLEFLIYFQGNSAPDKSGLPSDRFSAERTGGSVSTLTIQRTQQEDSAVYLCAGLAGAPTPYNEQFFGPGTRLTVL.

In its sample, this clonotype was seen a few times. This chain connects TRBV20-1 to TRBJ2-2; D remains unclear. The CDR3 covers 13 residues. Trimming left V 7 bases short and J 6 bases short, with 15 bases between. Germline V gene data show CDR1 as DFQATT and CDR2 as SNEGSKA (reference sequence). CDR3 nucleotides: TGCAGTGTAGGAGACACCCCTCCCGGGGAGCTGTTTTTT. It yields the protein CSVGDTPPGELFF.

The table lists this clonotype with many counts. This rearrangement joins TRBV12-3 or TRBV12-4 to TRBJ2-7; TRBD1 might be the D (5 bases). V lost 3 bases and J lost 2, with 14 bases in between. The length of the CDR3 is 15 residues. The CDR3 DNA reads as TGTGCCAGCAGTTTTGGGGTAACAGGCGCCTACGAGCAGTACTTC. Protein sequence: CASSFGVTGAYEQYF.

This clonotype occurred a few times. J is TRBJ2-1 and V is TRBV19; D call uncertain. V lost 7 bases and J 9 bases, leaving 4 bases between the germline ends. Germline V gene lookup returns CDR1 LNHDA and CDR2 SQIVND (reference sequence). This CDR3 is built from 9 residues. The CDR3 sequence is CASTCEQFF. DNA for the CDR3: TGTGCCAGTACATGTGAGCAGTTCTTC.

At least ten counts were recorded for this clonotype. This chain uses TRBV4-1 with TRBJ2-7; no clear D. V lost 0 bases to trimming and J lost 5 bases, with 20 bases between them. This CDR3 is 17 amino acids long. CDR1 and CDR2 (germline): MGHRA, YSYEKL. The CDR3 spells CASSQDLPALTGDEQYF. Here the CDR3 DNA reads TGCGCCAGCAGCCAAGATCTTCCAGCCCTAACGGGTGACGAGCAGTACTTC.

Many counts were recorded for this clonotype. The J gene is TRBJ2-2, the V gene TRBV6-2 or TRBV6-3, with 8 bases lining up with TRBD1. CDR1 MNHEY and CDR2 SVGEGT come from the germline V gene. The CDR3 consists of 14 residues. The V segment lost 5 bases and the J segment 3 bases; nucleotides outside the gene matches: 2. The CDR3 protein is CASSEQGDTGELFF. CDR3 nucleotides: TGTGCCAGCAGTGAACAGGGGGACACCGGGGAGCTGTTTTTT.

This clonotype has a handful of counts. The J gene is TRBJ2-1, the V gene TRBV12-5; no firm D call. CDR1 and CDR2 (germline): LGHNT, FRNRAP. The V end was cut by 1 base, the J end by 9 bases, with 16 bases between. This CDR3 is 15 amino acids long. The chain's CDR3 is CASGLDSPVLSEQFF. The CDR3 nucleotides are TGTGCTAGTGGTTTGGACTCCCCAGTCCTCAGTGAGCAGTTCTTC.

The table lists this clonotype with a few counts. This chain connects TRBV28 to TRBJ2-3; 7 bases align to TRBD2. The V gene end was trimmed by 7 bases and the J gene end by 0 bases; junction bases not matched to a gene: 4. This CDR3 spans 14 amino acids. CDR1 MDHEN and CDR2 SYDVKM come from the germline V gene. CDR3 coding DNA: TGTGCCAGCACTAGCGGTACTAGCACAGATACGCAGTATTTT. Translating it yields CASTSGTSTDTQYF.

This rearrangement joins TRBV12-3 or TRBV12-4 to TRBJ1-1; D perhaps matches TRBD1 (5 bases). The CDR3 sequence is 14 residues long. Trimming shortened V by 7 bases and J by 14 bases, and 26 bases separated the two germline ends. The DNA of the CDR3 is TGTGCCAGCATTCCCCTCGGGGGAGATCTTCGTGTCTTCTTT. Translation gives CASIPLGGDLRVFF.

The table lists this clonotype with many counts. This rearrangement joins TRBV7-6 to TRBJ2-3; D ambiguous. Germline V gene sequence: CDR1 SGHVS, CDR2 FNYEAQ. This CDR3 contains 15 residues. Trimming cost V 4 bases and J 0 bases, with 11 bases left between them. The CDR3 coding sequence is TGTGCCAGCAGCTATATACATGCTAGCACAGATACGCAGTATTTT. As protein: CASSYIHASTDTQYF.

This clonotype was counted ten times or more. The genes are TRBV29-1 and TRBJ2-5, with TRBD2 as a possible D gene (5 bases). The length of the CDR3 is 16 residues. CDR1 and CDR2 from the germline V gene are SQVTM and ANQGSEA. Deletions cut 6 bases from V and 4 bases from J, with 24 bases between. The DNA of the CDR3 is TGCAGCGTAGACGGGCCTAGTGCTCGAAGCGGAGAGACCCAGTACTTC. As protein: CSVDGPSARSGETQYF.

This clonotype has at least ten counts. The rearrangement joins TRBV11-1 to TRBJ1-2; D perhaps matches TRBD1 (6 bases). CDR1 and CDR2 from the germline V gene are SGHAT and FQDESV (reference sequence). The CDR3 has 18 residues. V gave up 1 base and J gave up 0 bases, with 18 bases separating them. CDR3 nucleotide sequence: TGTGCCAGCAGCTTAGTGTCCGGGACACCTAAATCTAACTATGGCTACACCTTC. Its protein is CASSLVSGTPKSNYGYTF.

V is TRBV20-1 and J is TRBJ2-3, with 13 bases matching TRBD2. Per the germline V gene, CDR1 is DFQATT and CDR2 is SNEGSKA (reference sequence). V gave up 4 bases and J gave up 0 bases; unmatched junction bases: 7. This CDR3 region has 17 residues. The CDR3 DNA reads TGCAGTGCTAATTCGGGACTAGCGGGGATTAGCACAGATACGCAGTATTTT. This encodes CSANSGLAGISTDTQYF.

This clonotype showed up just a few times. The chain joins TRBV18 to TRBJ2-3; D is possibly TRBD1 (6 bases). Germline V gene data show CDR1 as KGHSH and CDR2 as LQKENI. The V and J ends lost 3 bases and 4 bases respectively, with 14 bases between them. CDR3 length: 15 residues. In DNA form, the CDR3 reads TGTGCCAGCTCACCTTTCCACAGGGACCCAGATACGCAGTATTTT. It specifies CASSPFHRDPDTQYF.

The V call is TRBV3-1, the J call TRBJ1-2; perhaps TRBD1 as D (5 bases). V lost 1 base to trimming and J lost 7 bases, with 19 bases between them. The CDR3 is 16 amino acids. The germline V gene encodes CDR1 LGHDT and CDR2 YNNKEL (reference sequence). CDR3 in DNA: TGTGCCAGCAGCCAAGTTCTTAAGTGGGACCCTCTTGGCTACACCTTC. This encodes CASSQVLKWDPLGYTF.

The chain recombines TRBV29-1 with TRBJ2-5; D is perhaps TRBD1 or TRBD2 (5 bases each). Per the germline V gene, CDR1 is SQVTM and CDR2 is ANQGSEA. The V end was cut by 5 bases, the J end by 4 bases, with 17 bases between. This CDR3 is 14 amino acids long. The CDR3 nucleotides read TGCAGCGTTTCGAGGGGAGCGGTGTTAGAGACCCAGTACTTC. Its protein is CSVSRGAVLETQYF.

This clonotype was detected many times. CDR3 nucleotide sequence: TGCAGTGCTGTGGACAGGGGCCACGAGCAGTACTTC. The encoded protein is CSAVDRGHEQYF. This chain joins TRBV20-1 and TRBJ2-7; 9 nucleotides line up with TRBD1. The germline gives CDR1 DFQATT, CDR2 SNEGSKA (reference sequence). This CDR3 spans 12 amino acids. V was clipped by 5 bases and J by 5 bases; unmatched bases: 4.

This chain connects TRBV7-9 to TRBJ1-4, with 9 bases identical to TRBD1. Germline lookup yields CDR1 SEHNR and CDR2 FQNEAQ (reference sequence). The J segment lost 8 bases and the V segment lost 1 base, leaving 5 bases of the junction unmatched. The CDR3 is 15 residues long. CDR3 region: CASSLGDRENEKLFF. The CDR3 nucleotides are TGTGCCAGCAGCTTAGGGGACAGGGAAAACGAAAAACTGTTTTTT.

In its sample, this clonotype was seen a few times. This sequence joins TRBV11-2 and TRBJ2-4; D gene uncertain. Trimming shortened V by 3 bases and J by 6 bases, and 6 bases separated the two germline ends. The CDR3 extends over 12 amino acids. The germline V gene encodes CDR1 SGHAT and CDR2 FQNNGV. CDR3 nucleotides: TGTGCCAGCAGCTTTTCGCTAAACATTCAGTACTTC. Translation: CASSFSLNIQYF.

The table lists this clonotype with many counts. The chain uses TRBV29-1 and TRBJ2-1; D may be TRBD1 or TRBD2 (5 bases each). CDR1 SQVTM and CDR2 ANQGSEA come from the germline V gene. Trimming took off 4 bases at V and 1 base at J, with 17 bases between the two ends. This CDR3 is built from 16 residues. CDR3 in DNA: TGCAGCGTTGTGGGGGACCTCGAGCGGTCCTACAATGAGCAGTTCTTC. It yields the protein CSVVGDLERSYNEQFF.

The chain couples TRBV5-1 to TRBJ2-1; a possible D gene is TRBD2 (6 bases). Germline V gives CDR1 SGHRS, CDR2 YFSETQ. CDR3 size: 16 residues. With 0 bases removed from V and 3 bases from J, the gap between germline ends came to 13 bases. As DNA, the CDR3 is TGCGCCAGCAGCTTGGGGCGTCTAGCGAGCTACAATGAGCAGTTCTTC. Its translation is CASSLGRLASYNEQFF.

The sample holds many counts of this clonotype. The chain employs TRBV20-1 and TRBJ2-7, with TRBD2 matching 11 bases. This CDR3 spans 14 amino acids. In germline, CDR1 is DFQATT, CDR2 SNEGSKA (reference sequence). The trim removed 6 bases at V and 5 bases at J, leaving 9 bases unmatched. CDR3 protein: CSAHLAGGLDEQYF. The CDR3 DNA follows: TGCAGTGCCCATCTAGCGGGAGGATTGGACGAGCAGTACTTC.